The 19 T cell receptor beta chains reported below all come from one sample, sequenced in a study of T cell responses to AZD1222 COVID-19 vaccine. Only in-frame clones appear in the TCRdb table, and some are missing; sequencing was by immunoSEQ multiplex PCR. The sample lists more than 95,000 clones, roughly 89% seen once, with about 7.4% in the top ten. Material: peripheral blood, obtained 28 days after the second AZD1222 dose. Receptors originate from an adult who received the AZD1222 COVID-19 vaccine.

The CDR3, as DNA: TGTGCCAGCAGCGTTTCCTTCTACAATGAGCAGTTCTTC. Amino acids: CASSVSFYNEQFF. The chain couples TRBV6-2 or TRBV6-3 to TRBJ2-1; the D is unclear. The length of the CDR3 is 13 residues. The germline V and J ends were trimmed by 6 bases and 3 bases, with 9 bases remaining between them. The germline CDR1 and CDR2 sequences are MNHEY and SVGEGT.

This clone was observed a handful of times. The chain links TRBV5-1 to TRBJ1-2, with D uncertain. The germline V gene encodes CDR1 SGHRS and CDR2 YFSETQ. The length of the CDR3 is 13 residues. Trimming left V 0 bases short and J 4 bases short, with 7 bases between. DNA of the CDR3: TGCGCCAGCAGCTTGGGGACTACCTATGGCTACACCTTC. As protein: CASSLGTTYGYTF.

V is TRBV7-8 and J is TRBJ1-5; possibly TRBD1 for D (6 bases). In germline, CDR1 is SGHVS, CDR2 FQNEAQ. V lost 4 bases and J lost 7, with 11 bases in between. The CDR3 extends over 13 amino acids. The CDR3 bases are TGTGCCAGCAGCTCACAGGGAGTACAGCCCCAGCATTTT. Amino acids: CASSSQGVQPQHF. Using reference TRBV7-8 and TRBJ1-5 for the parts outside the CDR3, the full variable domain is GAGVSQSPRYKVAKRGQDVALRCDPISGHVSLFWYQQALGQGPEFLTYFQNEAQLDKSGLPSDRFFAERPEGSVSTLKIQRTQQEDSAVYLCASSSQGVQPQHFGDGTRLSIL.

The V gene is TRBV19, the J gene TRBJ2-7; D is undetermined. The germline V and J ends were trimmed by 3 bases and 4 bases, with 10 bases remaining between them. Germline loops: CDR1 LNHDA, CDR2 SQIVND (reference sequence). This CDR3 has 13 residues. The CDR3: CASSIRPDYEQYF. CDR3 bases: TGTGCCAGTAGTATCAGACCTGATTACGAGCAGTACTTC.

CDR3 sequence reads: CARSPGAGGGNQPQHF. In nucleotides, the CDR3 is TGTGCCAGAAGCCCCGGGGCCGGAGGTGGCAATCAGCCCCAGCATTTT. The chain joins TRBV5-3 to TRBJ1-5, with D possibly matching TRBD1 (5 bases). TRBV5-3 is an open reading frame, and its role is uncertain. The CDR3 is made up of 16 amino acids. V was clipped by 4 bases and J by 2 bases, with 16 bases between them.

V gene TRBV7-3 combines with J gene TRBJ2-3; no clear D. The length of the CDR3 is 14 residues. V lost 4 bases and J 4 bases, leaving 12 bases between the germline ends. Germline values: CDR1 SGHTA, CDR2 FQGTGA. The chain's CDR3 is CASSSDLASDTQYF. CDR3 nucleotide sequence: TGTGCCAGCAGCTCCGACTTAGCCTCAGATACGCAGTATTTT.

This rearrangement joins TRBV9 to TRBJ1-3, with D possibly being TRBD1 (5 bases). The CDR3 sequence is 18 residues long. V lost 0 bases and J 0 bases, leaving 16 bases between the germline ends. Germline V gene lookup returns CDR1 SGDLS and CDR2 YYNGEE. The CDR3 DNA sequence: TGTGCCAGCAGCGTAGGCCGGGGAGGGACTAGCTCTGGAAACACCATATATTTT. Translating gives CASSVGRGGTSSGNTIYF. The full variable domain, completed using reference TRBV9 and TRBJ1-3, is DSGVTQTPKHLITATGQRVTLRCSPRSGDLSVYWYQQSLDQGLQFLIQYYNGEERAKGNILERFSAQQFPDLHSELNLSSLELGDSALYFCASSVGRGGTSSGNTIYFGEGSWLTVV.

The chain employs TRBV9 and TRBJ1-3; tentatively, D is TRBD1 (5 bases). CDR3 length: 15 amino acids. CDR1 is SGDLS and CDR2 is YYNGEE in the germline V gene. Between the trimmed V and J ends, which lost 3 bases and 5 bases, there was a span of 15 bases. DNA for the CDR3: TGTGCCAGCAGCGCAGCCGGGACGGTGAGAAACACCATATATTTT. This sequence encodes CASSAAGTVRNTIYF.

V is TRBV11-2 and J is TRBJ1-1, with D tentatively TRBD1 (5 bases). CDR1 SGHAT and CDR2 FQNNGV come from the germline V gene. Trimming stripped 11 bases from V and 5 bases from J, with 18 bases between. This CDR3 is 13 amino acids long. For the CDR3, the DNA is TGTGCCGGGGGGAGGCAGGGCGGAACTGAAGCTTTCTTT. As protein: CAGGRQGGTEAFF.

This chain uses TRBV21-1 with TRBJ2-2; the D call of TRBD2 is as the table states it, not checked on the DNA. TRBV21-1 is noted as a pseudogene. CDR3 length: 18 amino acids. CDR3 region: CASSKGGAGLRDTGELFF. As DNA, the CDR3 is TGTGCCAGCAGCAAAGGGGGTGCGGGACTGCGGGACACCGGGGAGCTGTTTTTT.

The chain combines TRBV28 with TRBJ2-7; D is unresolved. V was shortened by 3 bases and J by 0 bases, with 6 bases between the two germline ends. The germline V gene encodes CDR1 MDHEN and CDR2 SYDVKM. CDR3 length: 13 amino acids. CDR3 coding DNA: TGTGCCAGCAGTTTGCTCAGCTCCTACGAGCAGTACTTC. Translation gives CASSLLSSYEQYF.

The J gene is TRBJ1-1, the V gene TRBV15; D gene unclear. The V and J ends lost 5 bases and 6 bases respectively, with 19 bases between them. Per germline, CDR1 LNHNV and CDR2 YYDKDF (reference sequence). The CDR3 extends over 15 amino acids. CDR3 nucleotides: TGTGCCACCAGCTTTCTGGGGTGGGAGGTCGCTGAAGCTTTCTTT. Translation: CATSFLGWEVAEAFF.

This chain links TRBV7-3 with TRBJ2-2, with D maybe TRBD2 (6 bases). V lost 8 bases to trimming and J lost 5 bases, with 12 bases between them. Germline assignment: CDR1 SGHTA and CDR2 FQGTGA. CDR3 length: 13 amino acids. The CDR3, as DNA: TGTGCCAGCGGCGGCGCGGGGACCGGGGAGCTGTTTTTT. Its translation: CASGGAGTGELFF.

The CDR3 protein is CASSLGDRGANEKLFF. The CDR3 coding sequence is TGCGCCAGCAGCTTGGGCGACAGGGGGGCTAATGAAAAACTGTTTTTT. The chain carries TRBV5-1 and TRBJ1-4, with 9 bases matching TRBD1. V was pared by 0 bases and J by 3 bases, with 3 bases of the junction left unmatched. The CDR3 contains 16 residues. In germline, CDR1 is SGHRS, CDR2 YFSETQ.

The genes are TRBV5-6 and TRBJ2-7; no definite D call. Germline lookup yields CDR1 SGHDT and CDR2 YYEEEE. This CDR3 is built from 13 residues. Trimming cost V 4 bases and J 6 bases, with 14 bases left between them. In nucleotides, the CDR3 is TGTGCCAGCAGCGGTTTGGTTTCGAGCGAGCAGTACTTC. Protein product: CASSGLVSSEQYF. Based on the CDR3 plus reference TRBV5-6 and TRBJ2-7, the full variable domain is DAGVTQSPTHLIKTRGQQVTLRCSPKSGHDTVSWYQQALGQGPQFIFQYYEEEERQRGNFPDRFSGHQFPNYSSELNVNALLLGDSALYLCASSGLVSSEQYFGPGTRLTVT.

This chain joins TRBV24-1 and TRBJ2-5; 13 bases agree with TRBD2. V was clipped by 7 bases and J by 5 bases; unmatched bases: 6. Germline lookup yields CDR1 KGHDR and CDR2 SFDVKD. CDR3 length: 15 residues. This CDR3 is CATRAGTSGTETQYF. The CDR3 DNA reads as TGTGCCACCAGGGCCGGGACTAGCGGGACGGAGACCCAGTACTTC.

The genes are TRBV6-2 or TRBV6-3 and TRBJ2-7, with 13 bases fitting TRBD2. Trimming cost V 5 bases and J 3 bases; bases outside gene matches: 1. This CDR3 spans 14 amino acids. Germline V gene sequence: CDR1 MNHEY, CDR2 SVGEGT. The CDR3 DNA sequence: TGTGCCAGCAGTCGGACTAGCGGGGGCTACGAGCAGTACTTC. Translated: CASSRTSGGYEQYF.

The chain couples TRBV19 to TRBJ2-7; D gene unclear. Deletions cut 0 bases from V and 8 bases from J, with 8 bases between. Germline values: CDR1 LNHDA, CDR2 SQIVND (reference sequence). The CDR3 covers 12 residues. The CDR3 DNA follows: TGTGCCAGTAGTATAGAGTGGGGTCAGCAGTACTTC. It encodes CASSIEWGQQYF.

The rearrangement joins TRBV7-9 to TRBJ2-1; D ambiguous. CDR3 size: 12 residues. Looked up from germline, CDR1 is SEHNR and CDR2 is FQNEAQ (reference sequence). V gave up 1 base and J gave up 11 bases, with 9 bases separating them. The CDR3 sequence is CASSLVDTQQFF. The DNA for the CDR3 is TGTGCCAGCAGCTTAGTAGATACTCAGCAGTTCTTC.